The clone carrying this TCR beta chain came up once. The data stem from a study of blood T cell repertoires in COVID-19. Produced via immunoSEQ multiplex PCR; TCRdb's table is partial and in-frame only. The table has fewer than 45,000 clones, approximately 78% seen once. The CDR3 is 15 amino acids. Germline CDR1 MNHEY, CDR2 SVGAGI. Germline trimming cut 8 bases from V and 4 bases from J; bases unmatched to any gene: 8. The chain couples TRBV6-5 to TRBJ2-1; 10 bases fit TRBD2. The sample was peripheral blood. This clonotype was obtained from a man between 60 and 70 years old with acute or convalescent COVID-19. In DNA form, the CDR3 reads TGTGCCAGCTTCCCAGCGGGAGGGCTATACAATGAGCAGTTCTTC. Translation gives CASFPAGGLYNEQFF.